A selection of T cell receptor beta chains follows, all from one sample in a study of blood T cell repertoires in COVID-19. Assay: immunoSEQ multiplex PCR; the TCRdb copy retains only in-frame clones and omits some. The data hold about 130,000 clones, with approximately 89% observed a single time. The sequenced sample was peripheral blood. These receptors came from a woman aged 70-85 years with COVID-19, enrolled during active disease. Each CDR3 is given with its conserved first and last residue. The D gene is left open where the match is weak. Some rows have no size entry. The others give once, few or many, or a class for an expanded clone.

- TRBJ2-3 TRBV9 TRBD2 TGTGCCAGCAGCGTAGGGGGACTAGCCGTTTCAGATACGCAGTATTTT CASSVGGLAVSDTQYF
- TRBJ2-7 TRBV6-6 TRBD1 TGTGCCAGCAGTTACTCGATCCAGGGGGACCTATACGAGCAGTACTTC CASSYSIQGDLYEQYF
- TRBJ1-1 TRBV6-5 TRBD1 TGTGCCATCAAGACAACGACAGGGCGGAACACTGAAGCTTTCTTT CAIKTTTGRNTEAFF
- TRBJ2-3 TRBV5-1 TRBD2 TGCGCCAGCAGCGGCGGGGGGCCTGGCACAGATACGCAGTATTTT CASSGGGPGTDTQYF
- TRBJ1-5 TRBV5-8 - TGTGCCAGCAGCTTGTGGGGGGGGGTTGAGGGCAATCAGCCCCAGCATTTT CASSLWGGVEGNQPQHF
once TRBJ1-3 TRBV4-1 TRBD1 TGCGCCAGCAGCCAGGGACAGGGGGCGCCTGGAAACACCATATATTTT CASSQGQGAPGNTIYF
few TRBJ2-1 TRBV7-2 TRBD1 TGTGCCAGCAGCTTACAGCCAGGACAGGGGTTAAATGAGCAGTTCTTC CASSLQPGQGLNEQFF
- TRBJ1-2 TRBV2 - TGTGCCAGCAGTGAAGCAGGACAGTCAGCCTATGGCTACACCTTC CASSEAGQSAYGYTF
- TRBJ2-7 TRBV18 TRBD1 TGTGCCAGCTCAGAAACCACCGGGACAGGGGCCTACGAGCAGTACTTC CASSETTGTGAYEQYF
- TRBJ2-1 TRBV19 - TGTGCCAGTAGTACAGGGCGGGGTTCGGATGAGCAGTTCTTC CASSTGRGSDEQFF
- TRBJ2-5 TRBV30 TRBD1 TGTGCCTGCGATCAGGGGGCATCACGAGAGACCCAGTACTTC CACDQGASRETQYF
- TRBJ1-1 TRBV6-6 - TGTGCCAGCAGTTCCAGGGTTCCGAGCACTGAAGCTTTCTTT CASSSRVPSTEAFF
- TRBJ1-1 TRBV5-5 - TGTGCCAGCAGCCTCCCCCACACTGAAGCTTTCTTT CASSLPHTEAFF
- TRBJ1-1 TRBV16 - TGTGCCAGCAGCCCCCAATTCGAGGCTTTCTTT CASSPQFEAFF
few TRBJ1-3 TRBV11-3 - TGTGCCAGCAGCTTAGTTGCGGGAAACACCATATATTTT CASSLVAGNTIYF
once TRBJ2-3 TRBV29-1 - TGCAGCGCCAAAACGACTAGTGGGGCGGGTACGCAGTATTTT CSAKTTSGAGTQYF
few TRBJ2-5 TRBV5-6 TRBD1 TGTGCCAGCAGCTCGACAGGGACCCAGACCCAGTACTTC CASSSTGTQTQYF
- TRBJ1-1 TRBV29-1 TRBD1 TGCAGCGGAGAACAGGGGGCTGGGAACACTGAAGCTTTCTTT CSGEQGAGNTEAFF
- TRBJ1-3 TRBV2 TRBD1 TGTGCCAGCAGCGAGGACAGGGTGAGCTCTGGAAACACCATATATTTT CASSEDRVSSGNTIYF
once TRBJ1-6 TRBV19 TRBD1 TGTGCCAGTACGGACAGGAAGAGCTCCTATAATTCACCCCTCCACTTT CASTDRKSSYNSPLHF
- TRBJ2-2 TRBV11-2 - TGTGCCAGCAGCGCAGGGAACCTCGGGGAGCTGTTTTTT CASSAGNLGELFF
- TRBJ1-6 TRBV2 - TGTGCCAGCAACATAGGACAGAATAATTCACCCCTCCACTTT CASNIGQNNSPLHF
- TRBJ1-3 TRBV7-9 TRBD1 TGTGCCAGCAGCCTCGGGACAGCTGGAAACACCATATATTTT CASSLGTAGNTIYF
- TRBJ1-4 TRBV5-4 - TGTGCCAGCAGCTTTAGAAATGAAAAACTGTTTTTT CASSFRNEKLFF
- TRBJ2-5 TRBV7-9 - TGTGCCAGCAGCTTAGAGGGTTCCGTGACAGCTCAAGAGACCCAGTACTTC CASSLEGSVTAQETQYF
- TRBJ2-5 TRBV6-1 - TGTGCCAGCAGTGAAGCAGGGACATCACAAGAGACCCAGTACTTC CASSEAGTSQETQYF
- TRBJ1-5 TRBV19 TRBD1 TGTGCCAGTAGTCCTGCGGGACAGGACAATCAGCCCCAGCATTTT CASSPAGQDNQPQHF
- TRBJ1-1 TRBV7-8 TRBD1 TGTGCCAGCAGCTCACAGATTGGACAGGGAAGTGAGAACACTGAAGCTTTCTTT CASSSQIGQGSENTEAFF
- TRBJ1-4 TRBV18 TRBD1 TGTGCCAGCTCTAAGGACAGGGAACTGTTTTTT CASSKDRELFF
- TRBJ2-7 TRBV6-5 TRBD2 TGTGCCAGCACCCTTAGCGGGGGGAGCTCCTACGAGCAGTACTTC CASTLSGGSSYEQYF
- TRBJ2-5 TRBV7-9 TRBD2 TGTGCCAGCAGCAAGGGACTAGCGGGGGGACGCGAGACCCAGTACTTC CASSKGLAGGRETQYF
once TRBJ2-2 TRBV5-1 - TGCGCCAGCAGCTTGAGGGCCTTTTCGGGGGGCGCTAACACCGGGGAGCTGTTTTTT CASSLRAFSGGANTGELFF
few TRBJ1-1 TRBV9 - TGTGCCAGCAGTTTTACAACAAACACTGAAGCTTTCTTT CASSFTTNTEAFF
- TRBJ2-3 TRBV2 TRBD2 TGTGCCAGCAGTGATGGACTGGCACTAGCGGGGGGGCATCAGTATTTT CASSDGLALAGGHQYF
- TRBJ1-1 TRBV19 TRBD1 TGTGCCAGTAGTACGGACAGGGTGGTCACTGAAGCTTTCTTT CASSTDRVVTEAFF
- TRBJ2-2 TRBV3-1/TRBV3-2 - TGTGCCAGCAGCGACCCAACAGCGGTAAACACCGGGGAGCTGTTTTTT CASSDPTAVNTGELFF
- TRBJ2-2 TRBV30 - TGTGCCTGGAGTAGTGACATGAACACCGGGGAGCTGTTTTTT CAWSSDMNTGELFF
few TRBJ1-1 TRBV30 - TGTGCCTGGAGTCGGGGTTTGGATTTCGCTGAAGCTTTCTTT CAWSRGLDFAEAFF
- TRBJ2-3 TRBV7-3 TRBD2 TGTGCCAGCAGCTTACTTAGCGGGGGTCCCACAGATACGCAGTATTTT CASSLLSGGPTDTQYF
- TRBJ2-3 TRBV6-4 - TGTGCCAGCAGCCCGGCCGCGAGCAGCATAAAGAGGGATACGCAGTATTTT CASSPAASSIKRDTQYF
- TRBJ2-7 TRBV24-1 - TGTGCCACCAGTGATTGGGGGCCCGGGCCGCAGGAAAGGAAGCAGTACTTC CATSDWGPGPQERKQYF
- TRBJ2-1 TRBV29-1 TRBD1 TGCAGCGTTGAAGAACGGCACAGGGGAATCTACAATGAGCAGTTCTTC CSVEERHRGIYNEQFF
- TRBJ1-1 TRBV7-9 - TGTGCCAGCAGCTTTGCCGGGGTGAACACTGAAGCTTTCTTT CASSFAGVNTEAFF
- TRBJ1-1 TRBV29-1 - TGCAGCGTTGCGGACACTGAAGCTTTCTTT CSVADTEAFF
- TRBJ2-3 TRBV5-1 - TGCGCCAGCAGCACTACCGGACTCTCCCCCCATACGCAGTATTTT CASSTTGLSPHTQYF
- TRBJ1-3 TRBV5-1 TRBD1 TGCGCCAGCAGGGGGACAGGGGCTGGAAACACCATATATTTT CASRGTGAGNTIYF
- TRBJ2-3 TRBV10-3 TRBD1 TGTGCCATCAGTTTTCAGGGGGCTACAGATACGCAGTATTTT CAISFQGATDTQYF
few TRBJ1-4 TRBV2 - TGTGCCAGCAGCGAGACAGGCTTTAATGAAAAACTGTTTTTT CASSETGFNEKLFF
few TRBJ2-3 TRBV7-8 TRBD2 TGTGCCAGCAGCCTAAGCGGGGGGCGCACAGATACGCAGTATTTT CASSLSGGRTDTQYF
- TRBJ2-3 TRBV2 TRBD1 TGTGCCAGCAGTGAAGAGGGGGCGCCGACAGATACGCAGTATTTT CASSEEGAPTDTQYF
- TRBJ1-5 TRBV28 - TGTGCCAGCACCGCCCCGGGGTTGCATCAGCCCCAGCATTTT CASTAPGLHQPQHF